The TCR beta chain described here comes from a study of T cell responses to AZD1222 COVID-19 vaccine. Study-level background: Second doses that came at about 4 or about 12 weeks were put together. Regarding the study as a whole: Close to half of spike-specific TCRs reportedly recognize unmutated variant regions. The donors showed a predominance of white British ancestry and of females, with possible underestimation of clonal diversity. With two AZD1222 doses given, Spike-specific TCR breadth and depth both rose.

As concerns this clone: No antigen is known for it.

The table came from immunoSEQ multiplex PCR; TCRdb's copy has only in-frame clones and leaves some out. The sample comprises about 66,000 clones, about 88% of which are singletons, and 15% to 20% rests with the top ten. Germline V gene lookup returns CDR1 MNHNY and CDR2 SVGAGI (reference sequence). The CDR3 has 13 amino acids. J is TRBJ2-5 and V is TRBV6-6, with 7 bases lining up with TRBD2. Source: peripheral blood, taken on day 0 of AZD1222 vaccination. This receptor was taken from an adult in good health. The CDR3 bases are TGTGCAATGGGGTACGGGGGGTTGGAGACCCAGTACTTC. As protein: CAMGYGGLETQYF.